This T cell receptor (beta chain) was retrieved from a study of blood T cell repertoires in COVID-19. Study context: Specimens from acute and convalescent COVID-19 originated in the United States, Italy and Spain. Sources were T cells, B-cell-depleted T cells, or PBMCs; the material itself was cDNA or gDNA.

Germline V gene sequence: CDR1 MGHDK, CDR2 SYGVNS. The CDR3 loop spans 15 amino acids. J lost 9 bases, V lost 3 bases, and 10 bases had no gene match. Authors' processing steps: Estimated nucleated cell counts came from reference gene primer amplification. TCRdb keeps only in-frame clones here, not all; method: immunoSEQ multiplex PCR. For V, J and clone size, that table is used; D and trimming come from the DNA. The sample carries just over 95,000 clones, about nine tenths recorded once. The TCR originated in a man aged 45-65 years with acute or convalescent COVID-19. This chain joins TRBV25-1 and TRBJ1-5; 8 bases are a match to TRBD1. The sample comprised peripheral blood. CDR3 nucleotides: TGTGCCAGCAGTGAGTGGGGGACAGGCCTTAGGCCCCAGCATTTT. It yields the protein CASSEWGTGLRPQHF.